Each of the 5 T cell receptor beta chains below was sequenced from the same sample in a study of radiation and T cells in renal cell carcinoma (dated by TCRdb to about 2020). Sample time point, as interpreted from the label and publication: blood 2 weeks post-SBRT. According to the study, the label for this sample's treatment or condition signals: 15 Gy SBRT to primary tumor, nephrectomy 4 weeks later. The library relied on the immunoSEQ multiplex PCR assay. As stored in TCRdb, this immuneACCESS dataset retains in-frame rearrangements with V and J assigned. A fraction of the clones does not appear; measured against another copy, unresolved V genes explain less than half of the discrepancy, and the remainder lacks a known reason. The sample includes 100,000 to 150,000 clones, with 88% observed a single time. Together, the top ten hold 5.8% of the sample. Here the sequenced sample was blood, taken from a patient whose treatment included radiotherapy and nephrectomy. Receptors originate from a woman in her seventies with renal cell carcinoma.

The chain links TRBV11-3 to TRBJ2-1; 8 bases line up with TRBD1. CDR1 and CDR2 (germline): SGHNT, YENEEA. V was pared by 5 bases and J by 5 bases, with 11 bases of the junction left unmatched. The CDR3 contains 16 residues. CDR3 amino acids: CASSTRTGRFHNEQFF. Written as DNA, the CDR3 is TGTGCCAGCAGCACCCGGACAGGGAGATTCCACAATGAGCAGTTCTTC.

To note about this clone: At one of its ends the junction is not consistent with the germline gene, which may arise from a read error. The chain joins TRBV11-3 to TRBJ2-5; D not certain. The CDR3 spans 13 residues. CDR1 is SGHNT and CDR2 is YENEEA in the germline V gene. The CDR3 spells CASSLDRREAQYF. The CDR3 nucleotides are TGTGCCAGCAGCTTAGACCGGAGAGAGGCCCAGTACTTC.

The rearrangement joins TRBV4-2 to TRBJ2-3; 12 bases agree with TRBD2. The CDR3 spans 16 residues. Unmatched junction bases numbered 6, after V lost 2 bases and J lost 6 bases. Looked up from germline, CDR1 is LGHNA and CDR2 is YNFKEQ. Here the CDR3 reads CASSQLRTSGEDTQYF. The CDR3 bases are TGTGCCAGCAGCCAACTGCGGACTAGCGGGGAGGATACGCAGTATTTT.

This rearrangement joins TRBV19 to TRBJ1-5, with D uncertain. Germline V lookup: CDR1 LNHDA, CDR2 SQIVND (reference sequence). Trimming pared 8 bases from V and 1 base from J, leaving 12 bases between. CDR3 length: 14 residues. The CDR3 nucleotides are TGTGCCAGTGGCAACGTGGGGAGCAATCAGCCCCAGCATTTT. Encoded protein: CASGNVGSNQPQHF.

The chain combines TRBV6-5 with TRBJ2-3; a weak D match, TRBD2 (5 bases). The CDR3 loop spans 14 amino acids. Germline V lookup: CDR1 MNHEY, CDR2 SVGAGI. The V end was cut by 3 bases, the J end by 5 bases, with 12 bases between. The CDR3 reads CASSYSDGKDTQYF. For the CDR3, the DNA is TGTGCCAGCAGTTATTCGGACGGGAAAGATACGCAGTATTTT.